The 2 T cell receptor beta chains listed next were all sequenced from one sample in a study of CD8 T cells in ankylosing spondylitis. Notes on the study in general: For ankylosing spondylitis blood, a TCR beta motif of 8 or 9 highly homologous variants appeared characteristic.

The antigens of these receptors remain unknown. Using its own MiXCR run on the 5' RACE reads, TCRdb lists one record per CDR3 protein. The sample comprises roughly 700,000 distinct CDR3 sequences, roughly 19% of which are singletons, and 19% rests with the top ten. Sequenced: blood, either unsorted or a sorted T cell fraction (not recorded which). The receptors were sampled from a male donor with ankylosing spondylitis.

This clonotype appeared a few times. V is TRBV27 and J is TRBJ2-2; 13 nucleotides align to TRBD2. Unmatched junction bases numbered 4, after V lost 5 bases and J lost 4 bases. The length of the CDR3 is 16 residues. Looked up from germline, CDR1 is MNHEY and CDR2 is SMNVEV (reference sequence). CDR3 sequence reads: CASSTGLAGATGELFF. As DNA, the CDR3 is TGTGCCAGCAGTACTGGACTAGCGGGAGCCACCGGGGAGCTGTTTTTT.

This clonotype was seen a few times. CDR3 nucleotides: TGTGCCAGCAGCCGCTTGGGACTAGCGGGAGAGGGTGAGCAGTTCTTC. This encodes CASSRLGLAGEGEQFF. The V gene is TRBV5-6, the J gene TRBJ2-1, with 14 bases lining up with TRBD2. The CDR3 covers 16 residues. Germline V gene lookup returns CDR1 SGHDT and CDR2 YYEEEE. Germline trimming cut 4 bases from V and 9 bases from J; bases unmatched to any gene: 9.